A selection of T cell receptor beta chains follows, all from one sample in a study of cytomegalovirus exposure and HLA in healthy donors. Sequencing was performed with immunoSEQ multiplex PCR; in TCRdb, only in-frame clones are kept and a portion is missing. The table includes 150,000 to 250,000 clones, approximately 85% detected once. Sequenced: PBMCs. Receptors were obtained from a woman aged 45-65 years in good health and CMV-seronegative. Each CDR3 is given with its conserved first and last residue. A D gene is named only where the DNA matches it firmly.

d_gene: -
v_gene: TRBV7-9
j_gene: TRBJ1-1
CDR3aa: CASSPVALTAGAFF

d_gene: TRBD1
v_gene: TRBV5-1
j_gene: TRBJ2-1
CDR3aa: CASSLGTADYNEQFF

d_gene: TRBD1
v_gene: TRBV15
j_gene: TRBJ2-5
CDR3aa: CAIGRGQSIQETQYF

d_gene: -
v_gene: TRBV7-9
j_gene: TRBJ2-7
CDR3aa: CASSLHEGSYEQYF

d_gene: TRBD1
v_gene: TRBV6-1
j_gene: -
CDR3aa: CASSPGTDLYEQYF

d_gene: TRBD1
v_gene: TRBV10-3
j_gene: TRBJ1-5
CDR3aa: CAISESKTGTGWNQPQHF

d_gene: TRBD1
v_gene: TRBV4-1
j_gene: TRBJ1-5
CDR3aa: CASSQDGGVGQGYQPQHF

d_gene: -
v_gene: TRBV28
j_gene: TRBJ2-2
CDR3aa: CASSSPIGGGSTGELFF

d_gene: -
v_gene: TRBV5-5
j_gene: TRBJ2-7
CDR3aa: CASRRDGSSYEQYF

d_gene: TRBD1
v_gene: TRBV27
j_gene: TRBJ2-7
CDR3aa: CASSITGGYEQYF

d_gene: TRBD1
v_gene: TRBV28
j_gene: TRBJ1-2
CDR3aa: CASSLLPGQGRIDYTF

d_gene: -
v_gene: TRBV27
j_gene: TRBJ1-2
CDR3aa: CASRRGQYGYTF

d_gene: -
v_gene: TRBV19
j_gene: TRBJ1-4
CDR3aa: CASRTRLDTGEVNEKLFF

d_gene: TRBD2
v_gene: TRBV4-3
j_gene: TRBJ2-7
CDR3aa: CASSQGTSGTSGPSYEQYF

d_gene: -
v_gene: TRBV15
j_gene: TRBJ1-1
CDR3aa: CATSRDRAAEAFF

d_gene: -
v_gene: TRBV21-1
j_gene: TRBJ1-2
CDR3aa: CASSKRDRGQNYGYTF

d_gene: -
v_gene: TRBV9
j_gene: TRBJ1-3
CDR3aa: CASSVAPGSGNTIYF

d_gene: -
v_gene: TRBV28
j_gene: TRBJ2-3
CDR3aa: CASLSSQGGVTQYF

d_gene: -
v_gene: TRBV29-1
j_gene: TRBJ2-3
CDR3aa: CSVVLVTDTQYF

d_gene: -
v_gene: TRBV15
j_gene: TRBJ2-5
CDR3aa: CATSRDSGFQETQYF

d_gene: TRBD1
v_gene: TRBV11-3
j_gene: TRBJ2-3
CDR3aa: CASSLRRGQDTQYF

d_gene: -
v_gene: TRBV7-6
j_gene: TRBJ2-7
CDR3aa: CASSSPAYEQYF

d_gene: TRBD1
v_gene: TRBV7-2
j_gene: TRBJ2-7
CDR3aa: CASSLDGTGTYEQYF

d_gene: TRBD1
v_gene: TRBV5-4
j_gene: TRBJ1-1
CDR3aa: CASSPVPTGASEAFF

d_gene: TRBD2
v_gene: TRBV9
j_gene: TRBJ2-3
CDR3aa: CASSVWTSGSTDTQYF

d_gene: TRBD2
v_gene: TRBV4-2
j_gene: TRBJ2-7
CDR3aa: CASSQRLVAGDEQYF

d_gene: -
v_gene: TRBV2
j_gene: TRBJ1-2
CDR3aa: CASSGQSNYGYTF

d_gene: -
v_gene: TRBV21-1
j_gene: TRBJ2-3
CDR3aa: CASSILRGVYTDTQYF

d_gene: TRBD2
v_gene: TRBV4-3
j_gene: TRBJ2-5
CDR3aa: CASSQTLATSGPFQETQYF

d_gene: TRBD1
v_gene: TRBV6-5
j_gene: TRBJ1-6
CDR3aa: CASSATGKNSPLHF

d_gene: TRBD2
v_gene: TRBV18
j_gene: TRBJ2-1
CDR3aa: CASSPSPGLAGGPDYNEQFF

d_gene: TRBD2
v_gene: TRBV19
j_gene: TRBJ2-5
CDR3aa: CASSSSLLAGEAETQYF

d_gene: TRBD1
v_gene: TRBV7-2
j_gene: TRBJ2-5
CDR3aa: CASSQDRGETQYF

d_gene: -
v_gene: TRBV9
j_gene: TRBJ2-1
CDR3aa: CASSVGWPNEQFF

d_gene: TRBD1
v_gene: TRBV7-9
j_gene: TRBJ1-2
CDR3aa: CASSLALKQGKDGYTF

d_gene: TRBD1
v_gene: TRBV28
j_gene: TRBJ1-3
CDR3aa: CASSIQGATNTIYF

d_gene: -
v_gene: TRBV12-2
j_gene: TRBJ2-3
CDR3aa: CASRLAGGLILCTDTQYF

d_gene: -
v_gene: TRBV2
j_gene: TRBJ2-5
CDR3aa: CASIPLETQYF

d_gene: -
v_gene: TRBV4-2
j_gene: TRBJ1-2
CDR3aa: CASSQDQQGGYTF

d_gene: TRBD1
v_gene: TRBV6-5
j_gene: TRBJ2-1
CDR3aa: CASSLGAGGRKFF

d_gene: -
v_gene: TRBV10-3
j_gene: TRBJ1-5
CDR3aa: CAISESTGSNQPQHF

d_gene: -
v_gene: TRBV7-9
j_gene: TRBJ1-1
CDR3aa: CASSWGTRVAFF

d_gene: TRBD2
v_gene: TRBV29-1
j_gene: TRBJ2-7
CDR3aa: CSVYWVAGGSQYF

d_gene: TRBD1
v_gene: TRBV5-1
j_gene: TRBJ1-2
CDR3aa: CASSLGGQGGDGYTF

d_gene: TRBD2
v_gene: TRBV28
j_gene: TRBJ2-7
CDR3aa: CASSLASGLVEQYF

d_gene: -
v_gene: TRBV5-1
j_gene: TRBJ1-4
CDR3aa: CASSLQGGNEKLFF

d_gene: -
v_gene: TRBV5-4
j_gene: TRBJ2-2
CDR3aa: CASSLVSGNTGELFF